The 17 T cell receptor beta chains reported below all come from one sample, sequenced in a study of blood T cell repertoires in COVID-19. TCRdb's copy holds only in-frame clones and misses some; the assay was immunoSEQ multiplex PCR. In the table there are roughly 54,000 clones, about 83% of which are singletons. The sequenced sample was peripheral blood. These receptors were collected from a woman aged 60 to 75 with acute or convalescent COVID-19.

This clone was detected only once. The rearrangement links TRBV28 to TRBJ1-2; D possibly corresponds to TRBD1 (6 bases). This CDR3 has 13 amino acids. Germline-derived CDR1 and CDR2 are MDHEN and SYDVKM. Trimming shortened V by 4 bases and J by 4 bases, and 10 bases separated the two germline ends. CDR3 sequence reads: CASSSGQSYGYTF. CDR3 DNA sequence: TGTGCCAGCAGTTCCGGACAGAGCTATGGCTACACCTTC.

This chain links TRBV5-1 with TRBJ1-3; D ambiguous. V lost 6 bases and J 2 bases, leaving 15 bases between the germline ends. Germline V lookup: CDR1 SGHRS, CDR2 YFSETQ. The length of the CDR3 is 15 residues. The DNA for the CDR3 is TGCGCCAGCAAGAGGGAAACTGTTCCTGGAAACACCATATATTTT. This translates into CASKRETVPGNTIYF.

The rearrangement joins TRBV19 to TRBJ1-2, with 7 bases identical to TRBD1. The CDR3 spans 16 residues. CDR1 and CDR2 from the germline V gene are LNHDA and SQIVND (reference sequence). The trim removed 6 bases at V and 5 bases at J, leaving 15 bases unmatched. The CDR3 loop reads CASRPQTGHLGYGYTF. The CDR3 DNA follows: TGTGCCAGTAGGCCGCAGACAGGGCACCTAGGGTATGGCTACACCTTC.

The rearrangement links TRBV25-1 to TRBJ1-2; D is uncertain. With 4 bases removed from V and 4 bases from J, the gap between germline ends came to 4 bases. Germline V gene lookup returns CDR1 MGHDK and CDR2 SYGVNS. The CDR3 runs 11 residues. The CDR3 sequence: CASSVAYGYTF. Written as DNA, the CDR3 is TGTGCCAGCAGTGTGGCCTATGGCTACACCTTC.

The V and J genes are TRBV12-5 and TRBJ2-1; D is unresolved. The CDR3 has 16 residues. V gave up 2 bases and J gave up 0 bases, with 11 bases separating them. The germline V gene encodes CDR1 LGHNT and CDR2 FRNRAP. CDR3 in DNA: TGTGCTAGTGGTTTGCAGCGCTCATTCTCCTACAATGAGCAGTTCTTC. Amino acids: CASGLQRSFSYNEQFF.

This sequence joins TRBV7-2 and TRBJ1-2, with 7 bases identical to TRBD1. CDR1 SGHTA and CDR2 FQGNSA come from the germline V gene. The CDR3 runs to 15 residues. Trimming at V came to 1 base and at J to 4 bases, leaving 6 bases not matched to a gene. As DNA, the CDR3 is TGTGCCAGCAGCTTAGATGGTCCAGGGGGCTATGGCTACACCTTC. Translation: CASSLDGPGGYGYTF.

This chain links TRBV2 with TRBJ2-7, with 8 bases matching TRBD1. The CDR3 spans 15 residues. After removal of 3 bases from V and 3 bases from J, the junction contained 7 bases not matched to a gene. Germline V gene data show CDR1 as SNHLY and CDR2 as FYNNEI. In DNA form, the CDR3 reads TGTGCCAGCAGTGAGCCAGGGGGCGCGATCTACGAGCAGTACTTC. Residues: CASSEPGGAIYEQYF.

The J gene is TRBJ1-3, the V gene TRBV4-1; tentatively, D is TRBD1 (6 bases). Germline-derived CDR1 and CDR2 are MGHRA and YSYEKL. The CDR3 length is 15 residues. V was shortened by 2 bases and J by 0 bases, with 8 bases between the two germline ends. The CDR3 spells CASSQNRDSGNTIYF. The DNA for the CDR3 is TGCGCCAGCAGCCAAAACAGGGACTCTGGAAACACCATATATTTT.

The V gene is TRBV19, the J gene TRBJ1-1; D remains ambiguous. Germline CDR1 reads LNHDA; CDR2 reads SQIVND (reference sequence). V was cut by 4 bases and J by 0 bases, with 12 bases left in between. The CDR3 is 15 residues long. The CDR3 coding sequence is TGTGCCAGTAGTAACAGCCCAGACATGAACACTGAAGCTTTCTTT. The encoded protein is CASSNSPDMNTEAFF.

CDR3: CASKVADRANGYTF. The CDR3 region has the DNA TGTGCCAGCAAGGTGGCTGACAGGGCTAATGGCTACACCTTC. This chain joins TRBV2 and TRBJ1-2; the match to TRBD1 covers 7 bases. J was trimmed by 6 bases and V by 7 bases; bases with no gene match: 11. Per the germline V gene, CDR1 is SNHLY and CDR2 is FYNNEI. The CDR3 is 14 amino acids.

The chain recombines TRBV27 with TRBJ1-6, with D maybe TRBD1 (5 bases). Per germline, CDR1 MNHEY and CDR2 SMNVEV (reference sequence). The CDR3 consists of 16 residues. V lost 6 bases and J 0 bases, leaving 12 bases between the germline ends. This CDR3 reads CASRETVSSYNSPLHF. The CDR3 nucleotides are TGTGCCAGCAGGGAGACAGTGAGCTCCTATAATTCACCCCTCCACTTT.

V usage is TRBV7-9 and J usage is TRBJ2-7, with TRBD2 matching over 16 bases. Germline V gives CDR1 SEHNR, CDR2 FQNEAQ (reference sequence). There are 17 residues in the CDR3. The V segment lost 5 bases and the J segment 3 bases; nucleotides outside the gene matches: 7. The CDR3 loop is CASSPGLAGGSNYEQYF. CDR3 DNA: TGTGCCAGCAGCCCGGGACTAGCGGGAGGGAGTAACTACGAGCAGTACTTC.

The chain couples TRBV7-9 to TRBJ1-1; D is perhaps TRBD1 (6 bases). Between the trimmed V and J ends, which lost 3 bases and 2 bases, there was a span of 10 bases. Germline V lookup: CDR1 SEHNR, CDR2 FQNEAQ (reference sequence). The CDR3 totals 14 residues. The CDR3 spells CASSFRQVNTEAFF. DNA of the CDR3: TGTGCCAGCAGCTTCCGACAGGTCAACACTGAAGCTTTCTTT.

The chain links TRBV29-1 to TRBJ1-5; unclear D gene. The CDR3 consists of 15 residues. Germline CDR1 reads SQVTM; CDR2 reads ANQGSEA. V was pared by 4 bases and J by 3 bases, with 16 bases between. The CDR3 sequence is CSVGPRGRVNQPQHF. The CDR3 DNA follows: TGCAGCGTTGGGCCCCGTGGTCGGGTCAATCAGCCCCAGCATTTT.

The V and J genes are TRBV30 and TRBJ1-2, with 8 nucleotides matching TRBD1. This CDR3 spans 11 amino acids. After removal of 3 bases from V and 7 bases from J, the junction contained 1 base not matched to a gene. CDR1 is GTSNPN, CDR2 SVGIG, per germline (reference sequence). The CDR3 DNA is TGTGCCTGGAGCACAGGGGGTGGCTACACCTTC. Translated, it gives CAWSTGGGYTF.

In regard to this clone: Distinct nucleotide sequences in the sample also encode this CDR3. The chain couples TRBV7-6 to TRBJ1-2; D is perhaps TRBD1 (6 bases). This CDR3 has 13 residues. Germline V gene data show CDR1 as SGHVS and CDR2 as FNYEAQ. V was cut by 5 bases and J by 2 bases, with 9 bases left in between. The CDR3 nucleotides are TGTGCCAGCAGCCCCACAGGGAACTATGGCTACACCTTC. Residues: CASSPTGNYGYTF.

V and J are TRBV19 and TRBJ1-2; 12 bases are a match to TRBD1. Per germline, CDR1 LNHDA and CDR2 SQIVND (reference sequence). Trimming at V came to 9 bases and at J to 6 bases, leaving 8 bases not matched to a gene. The CDR3 has 14 residues. Here the CDR3 DNA reads TGTGCCAGCCGGGACAGGGGGCTTTGGGATGGCTACACCTTC. It codes for CASRDRGLWDGYTF.